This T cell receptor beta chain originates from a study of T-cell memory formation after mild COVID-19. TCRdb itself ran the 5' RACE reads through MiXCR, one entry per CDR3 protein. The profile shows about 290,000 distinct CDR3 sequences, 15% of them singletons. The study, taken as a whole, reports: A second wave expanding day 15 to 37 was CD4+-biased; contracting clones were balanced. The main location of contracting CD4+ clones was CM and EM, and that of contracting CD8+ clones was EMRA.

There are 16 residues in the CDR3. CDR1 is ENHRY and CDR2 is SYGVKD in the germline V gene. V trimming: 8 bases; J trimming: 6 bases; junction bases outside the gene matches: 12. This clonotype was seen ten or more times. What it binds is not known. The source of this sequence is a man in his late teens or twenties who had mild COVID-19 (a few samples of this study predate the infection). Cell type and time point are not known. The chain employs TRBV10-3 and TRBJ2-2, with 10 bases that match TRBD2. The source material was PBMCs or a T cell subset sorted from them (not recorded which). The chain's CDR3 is CAIPRKSGGAAGELFF. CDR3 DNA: TGTGCCATCCCCCGTAAAAGCGGGGGGGCCGCCGGGGAGCTGTTTTTT.